These 22 T cell receptor beta chains were all obtained from the same sample, sequenced in a study of a mutant IDH1 vaccine in newly diagnosed glioma. Some clones are missing from TCRdb's copy, which holds only in-frame ones; the method was immunoSEQ multiplex PCR. Of around 88,000 clones listed, 80% are singletons. As for time point: baseline, week 1 (first vaccination visit). Described treatment: pre-vaccination baseline after standard-of-care therapy. The specimen was PBMCs, collected from a glioma patient treated with radiotherapy, temozolomide or both. These TCRs come from a man aged 35 to 55 with glioma.

The CDR3 spells CASSDSRANTGELFF. In DNA, the CDR3 is TGCGCCAGCAGTGATTCCAGGGCGAACACCGGGGAGCTGTTTTTT. The chain combines TRBV10-1 with TRBJ2-2; perhaps TRBD1 as D (5 bases). The CDR3 totals 15 residues. Germline-derived CDR1 and CDR2 are WNHNN and SYGVQD (reference sequence). V lost 3 bases to trimming and J lost 0 bases, with 8 bases between them.

The chain joins TRBV23-1 to TRBJ1-1, with D tentatively TRBD1 (6 bases). TRBV23-1 is an ORF; its function is uncertain. The CDR3 spans 15 residues. V lost 2 bases and J 1 base, leaving 11 bases between the germline ends. CDR3 loop: CASSQMQGRNTEAFF. The CDR3 nucleotides read TGCGCCAGCAGTCAAATGCAGGGGAGGAACACTGAAGCTTTCTTT.

The rearrangement links TRBV4-1 to TRBJ1-5; 8 nucleotides align to TRBD1. CDR1 and CDR2 from the germline V gene are MGHRA and YSYEKL. The CDR3 covers 15 residues. Germline trimming cut 6 bases from V and 6 bases from J; bases unmatched to any gene: 10. CDR3 amino acids: CASSPLTGVRQPQHF. CDR3 sequence (DNA): TGCGCCAGCAGTCCCCTGACAGGGGTGCGTCAGCCCCAGCATTTT.

This clone was counted only a few times. V usage is TRBV7-9 and J usage is TRBJ2-3; 14 bases agree with TRBD2. V lost 5 bases to trimming and J lost 1 base; unmatched junction nucleotides: 2. CDR1 is SEHNR, CDR2 FQNEAQ, per germline (reference sequence). The CDR3 is 16 amino acids. This chain's CDR3 is CASSAGLAGGTDTQYF. Written as DNA, the CDR3 is TGTGCCAGCAGCGCGGGACTAGCGGGAGGCACAGATACGCAGTATTTT.

A single count supports this clone. The genes are TRBV28 and TRBJ2-4; D perhaps matches TRBD2 (6 bases). V shed 5 bases and J shed 5 bases, with 10 bases lying between them. The germline V gene has CDR1 MDHEN and CDR2 SYDVKM. This CDR3 region has 13 residues. The CDR3 nucleotides read TGTGCCAGCAGTCGGACTAACCAAAACATTCAGTACTTC. Its protein product is CASSRTNQNIQYF.

The chain joins TRBV7-9 to TRBJ2-1; 8 bases agree with TRBD1. This CDR3 contains 16 residues. Germline V gives CDR1 SEHNR, CDR2 FQNEAQ (reference sequence). The trim removed 5 bases at V and 0 bases at J, leaving 6 bases unmatched. CDR3 amino acids: CASSGQGMSSYNEQFF. Here the CDR3 DNA reads TGTGCCAGCAGCGGACAGGGTATGAGCTCCTACAATGAGCAGTTCTTC.

This chain joins TRBV28 and TRBJ1-5; possibly TRBD1 for D (6 bases). The V gene lost 6 bases and the J gene lost 2 bases, with 11 bases spanning the gap. The CDR3 consists of 14 residues. Per the germline V gene, CDR1 is MDHEN and CDR2 is SYDVKM. CDR3 DNA: TGTGCCAGCAGCCACAGGGTGGGCAATCAGCCCCAGCATTTT. As protein: CASSHRVGNQPQHF.

This chain uses TRBV6-4 with TRBJ1-2; 7 bases are a match to TRBD1. CDR1 is MRHNA, CDR2 SNTAGT, per germline. The V gene end was trimmed by 2 bases and the J gene end by 4 bases; junction bases not matched to a gene: 4. This CDR3 contains 14 residues. The CDR3 is CASSDSPGGYGYTF. The CDR3 DNA is TGTGCCAGCAGTGACAGTCCAGGGGGCTATGGCTACACCTTC.

V gene TRBV6-1 combines with J gene TRBJ1-2; perhaps TRBD1 as D (6 bases). Trimming shortened V by 2 bases and J by 6 bases, and 13 bases separated the two germline ends. The CDR3 spans 14 residues. The V gene's germline CDR1 is MNHNS and CDR2 SASEGT. CDR3 protein: CASSETGAADGYTF. DNA for the CDR3: TGTGCCAGCAGTGAAACGGGGGCAGCAGATGGCTACACCTTC.

The V call is TRBV5-1, the J call TRBJ1-1; 10 bases are a match to TRBD1. The CDR3 runs to 15 residues. V lost 5 bases and J lost 2; bases outside the gene matches: 6. Germline V gene data show CDR1 as SGHRS and CDR2 as YFSETQ. The CDR3 nucleotides are TGCGCCAGCAGACTGGGACAGGGGCCCAACACTGAAGCTTTCTTT. This codes for CASRLGQGPNTEAFF.

This rearrangement joins TRBV2 to TRBJ2-1; 10 bases fit TRBD2. The CDR3 length is 19 residues. The germline V gene has CDR1 SNHLY and CDR2 FYNNEI. The V and J ends lost 5 bases and 0 bases, in that order; junction bases with no gene match: 13. The CDR3 DNA follows: TGTGCCAGCAGTTCCAGGCCGAGGACTAGCGGAACCTCCTACAATGAGCAGTTCTTC. Protein sequence: CASSSRPRTSGTSYNEQFF.

The chain recombines TRBV4-3 with TRBJ2-5, with D perhaps assigned TRBD1 or TRBD2 (5 bases each). In germline, CDR1 is LGHNA, CDR2 YSLEER. The V and J ends lost 0 bases and 5 bases respectively, with 13 bases between them. This CDR3 has 15 amino acids. The CDR3 DNA follows: TGCGCCAGCAGCCAAGAAGAACAGGCGGGCGAGACCCAGTACTTC. This translates into CASSQEEQAGETQYF.

The chain combines TRBV7-6 with TRBJ1-6; TRBD1 aligns across 10 bases. V dropped 4 bases and J dropped 12; count of bases not matched to a gene: 9. The CDR3 has 15 amino acids. CDR1 is SGHVS and CDR2 is FNYEAQ in the germline V gene. The CDR3 DNA is TGTGCCAGCAGCTCCCGGGACAGGGGAATAGTACCCCTCCACTTT. It yields the protein CASSSRDRGIVPLHF.

The rearrangement links TRBV7-2 to TRBJ1-1; weak D call: TRBD1 (5 bases). Looked up from germline, CDR1 is SGHTA and CDR2 is FQGNSA. V lost 4 bases and J lost 10, with 13 bases in between. This CDR3 has 12 residues. The DNA of the CDR3 is TGTGCCAGCAGCTCCCGGTTTGGGGGAGCTTTCTTT. It codes for CASSSRFGGAFF.

The rearrangement uses TRBV30 and TRBJ2-3, with D perhaps matching TRBD2 (5 bases). Germline loops: CDR1 GTSNPN, CDR2 SVGIG (reference sequence). With 0 bases removed from V and 2 bases from J, the gap between germline ends came to 18 bases. The CDR3 length is 17 residues. CDR3 in DNA: TGTGCCTGGAGTGTACGGACTGGGAAGGTAAACACAGATACGCAGTATTTT. Translated: CAWSVRTGKVNTDTQYF. The variable domain in full, completed from reference TRBV30 and TRBJ2-3, reads SQTIHQWPATLVQPVGSPLSLECTVEGTSNPNLYWYRQAAGRGLQLLFYSVGIGQISSEVPQNLSASRPQDRQFILSSKKLLLSDSGFYLCAWSVRTGKVNTDTQYFGPGTRLTVL.

V gene TRBV30 combines with J gene TRBJ2-5; maybe TRBD2 (6 bases). The ends were cut back, 5 bases at V and 5 bases at J, with 18 bases in the middle. Germline V lookup: CDR1 GTSNPN, CDR2 SVGIG (reference sequence). The length of the CDR3 is 14 residues. CDR3 in DNA: TGTGCCTGGGGGCCCGGCGGGGCCCGGGAGACCCAGTACTTC. Protein: CAWGPGGARETQYF.

The rearrangement uses TRBV25-1 and TRBJ1-5; D possibly corresponds to TRBD1 (5 bases). Trimming left V 1 base short and J 4 bases short, with 11 bases between. Per germline, CDR1 MGHDK and CDR2 SYGVNS. The CDR3 is made up of 15 amino acids. The CDR3 is CASSEWGYENQPQHF. CDR3 nucleotide sequence: TGTGCCAGCAGTGAATGGGGCTACGAAAATCAGCCCCAGCATTTT.

This rearrangement joins TRBV5-1 to TRBJ2-4; 9 bases align to TRBD2. The CDR3 loop spans 17 amino acids. Trimming removed 1 base from V and 8 bases from J; junction bases left unmatched: 13. CDR1 is SGHRS and CDR2 is YFSETQ in the germline V gene. The CDR3 DNA reads as TGCGCCAGCAGCTTGTGGGCTAGCGGGGTGGGCAGGGACATTCAGTACTTC. Translated: CASSLWASGVGRDIQYF.

The chain carries TRBV27 and TRBJ2-7, with D unclear. V was clipped by 7 bases and J by 0 bases, with 10 bases between them. Germline values: CDR1 MNHEY, CDR2 SMNVEV (reference sequence). The CDR3 length is 13 residues. The CDR3 DNA reads TGTGCCAGCAAGGCGTTGAGCTCCTACGAGCAGTACTTC. It specifies CASKALSSYEQYF.

This chain joins TRBV4-2 and TRBJ2-7; maybe TRBD2 (6 bases). The CDR3 has 12 amino acids. V gave up 3 bases and J gave up 7 bases, with 10 bases separating them. Germline values: CDR1 LGHNA, CDR2 YNFKEQ. The CDR3 sequence is CASSHPGGEQYF. The CDR3, as DNA: TGTGCCAGCAGCCATCCTGGGGGGGAGCAGTACTTC.

The genes are TRBV29-1 and TRBJ2-3; D is ambiguous. V was clipped by 3 bases and J by 4 bases, with 17 bases between them. Germline lookup yields CDR1 SQVTM and CDR2 ANQGSEA. This CDR3 contains 15 residues. As DNA, the CDR3 is TGCAGCGTTGAGACACATGGTATCCCCTCAGATACGCAGTATTTT. It specifies CSVETHGIPSDTQYF.

This chain connects TRBV11-2 to TRBJ1-2; D remains ambiguous. Trimming left V 7 bases short and J 0 bases short, with 12 bases between. The CDR3 length is 14 residues. Germline CDR1 reads SGHAT; CDR2 reads FQNNGV. The CDR3, as DNA: TGTGCCAGCAACCATGACATAGCTAACTATGGCTACACCTTC. This codes for CASNHDIANYGYTF.